This T cell receptor beta chain comes out of a study of blood T cells in healthy people across ages. Study-wide results and limits: PBMC samples, being unsorted, prevented any conclusive comparison of naive and antigen-experienced cells. The long-lived group displayed more naive CD4+ cells, plus higher diversity, than the aged donors did. Possibly confounding the expanded clonotype changes was the fact that donor CMV status was unknown.

The sample, about 10 milliliters of peripheral blood, was drawn from each donor. Alongside a J-beta primer mix, a sample-barcoded 5' primer served in a second PCR lasting about 7 to 11 cycles. TCRdb used MiXCR to reprocess the 5' RACE reads, holding one entry per CDR3 protein. Among hundreds of thousands of distinct CDR3 sequences listed, approximately 52% were seen once. The CDR3 sequence is 13 residues long. V gave up 0 bases and J gave up 4 bases, with 5 bases separating them. Germline CDR1 is SGDLS and CDR2 is YYNGEE. For this clonotype: The target antigen is unknown.

The rearrangement uses TRBV9 and TRBJ1-3; D remains unclear. The sample comprised blood. The receptor comes from a man between 60 and 75 years old in good health. CDR3 sequence: CASSVEVGNTIYF. CDR3 sequence (DNA): TGTGCCAGCAGCGTAGAGGTCGGAAACACCATATATTTT.